This T cell receptor beta chain derives from a study of cytomegalovirus exposure and HLA in healthy donors listed by TCRdb under 2017. With respect to the entire study: The roughly 670 repertoires of the first cohort and the 95 to 150 validation repertoires were produced on the same platform, according to a later analysis. The study was designed to test whether signatures of past pathogen exposure could be identified by cataloging public T cell receptors. High-throughput TCR immunosequencing, statistical association of individual TCRs with disease status, and machine learning were combined to predict cytomegalovirus infection status. In addition to the first cohort of 650 to 800 subjects, a separate validation cohort of 130 or so different subjects was used. The paper's findings and limits, for the study overall: A total of 150 to 200 TCR beta chains were listed by the study as associated with cytomegalovirus. In vitro tests confirmed that a few of the cytomegalovirus-associated TCR beta chains recognize cytomegalovirus antigens. Most TCR sequences were seen in very few donors, while some public TCRs were found in many individuals. The classifier was reported to diagnose cytomegalovirus status with high specificity and sensitivity in both the original cohort and the validation cohort. According to the authors, the approach could potentially be generalized to other disease states and immunological phenotypes. Subsequent analysis determined that TCRs grouped into clusters in the first cohort also showed a tendency toward co-occurrence across the roughly 110 validation repertoires, and 85% to 95% of cluster scores exceeded 0. The validation cohort had no HLA typing available for a later analysis, so co-occurrence within that cohort was assessed over all 120 or so repertoires.

The CDR1 and CDR2 encoded by the germline V gene (reference sequence) are WNHNN and SYGVQD. At the junction V is shortened by 0 bases and J by 2 bases; bases outside the gene matches: 8. Its CDR3 holds 17 amino acids, cysteine through phenylalanine. Solely the CDR3 DNA is kept, with 51 bases framed from the first base. Notes on this clone: Its target antigen remains unknown. Qualities for individual bases were not recorded, and no much larger clone is one base off.

The donors were included in the validation cohort of 120 subjects, a group kept apart from the roughly 680-subject first cohort. To prepare the library, the immunoSEQ multiplex PCR assay was applied. The authors' pipeline ran thus. To diagnose cytomegalovirus status from the catalog of TCR beta chain sequences, a statistical classification framework was built. What TCRdb holds here is the immuneACCESS table cut down to in-frame rearrangements. Part of the clones is not present; checked against another copy, under half of the missing clones reflect an unresolved V gene, and the others are unexplained. V and J calls and clone size are as listed in that table; D and trimming were resolved from the DNA. For this sample the table gives some 130,000 clones, of which roughly nine tenths were detected only once. Around 1.3% of the sample belongs to the ten largest clones.

The source material was PBMCs. The rearrangement combines TRBV10-1 with TRBJ2-3; the central 7 bases match TRBD2. The origin of this receptor is a woman aged 18-30 years in good health and CMV-seronegative. The CDR3 sequence is CASSESASLAYTDTQYF. The DNA reads as follows: TGCGCCAGCAGTGAGTCCGCCTCACTAGCGTACACAGATACGCAGTATTTT.